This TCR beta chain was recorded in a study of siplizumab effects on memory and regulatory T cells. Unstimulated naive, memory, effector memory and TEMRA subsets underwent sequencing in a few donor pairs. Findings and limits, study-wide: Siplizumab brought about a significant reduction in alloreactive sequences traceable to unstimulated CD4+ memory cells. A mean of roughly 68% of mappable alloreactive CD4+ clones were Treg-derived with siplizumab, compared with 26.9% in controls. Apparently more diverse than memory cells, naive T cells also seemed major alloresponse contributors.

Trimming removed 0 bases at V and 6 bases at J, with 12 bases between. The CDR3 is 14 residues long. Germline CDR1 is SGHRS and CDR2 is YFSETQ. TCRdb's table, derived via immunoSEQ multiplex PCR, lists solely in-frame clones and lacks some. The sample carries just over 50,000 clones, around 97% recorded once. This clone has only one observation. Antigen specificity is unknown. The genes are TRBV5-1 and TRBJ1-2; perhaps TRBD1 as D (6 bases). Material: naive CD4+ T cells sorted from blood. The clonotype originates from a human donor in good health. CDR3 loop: CASSLVGGRNGYTF. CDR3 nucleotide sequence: TGCGCCAGCAGCTTGGTTGGGGGGCGGAATGGCTACACCTTC.